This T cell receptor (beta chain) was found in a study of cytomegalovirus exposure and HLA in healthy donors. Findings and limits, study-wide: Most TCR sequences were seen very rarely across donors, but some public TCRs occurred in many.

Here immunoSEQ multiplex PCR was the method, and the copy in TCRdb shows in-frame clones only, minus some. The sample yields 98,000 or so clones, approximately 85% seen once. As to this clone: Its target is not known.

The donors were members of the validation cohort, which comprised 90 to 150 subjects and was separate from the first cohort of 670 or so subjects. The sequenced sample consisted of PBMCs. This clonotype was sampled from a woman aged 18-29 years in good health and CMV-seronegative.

The CDR3: CASSDKAGGTDTQYF. The CDR3 DNA reads TGTGCCAGCAGTGATAAAGCGGGGGGCACAGATACGCAGTATTTT. The chain couples TRBV25-1 to TRBJ2-3; TRBD2 matches 8 bases. After removal of 3 bases from V and 1 base from J, the junction contained 3 bases not matched to a gene. Germline V lookup: CDR1 MGHDK, CDR2 SYGVNS. The CDR3 contains 15 residues.